This T cell receptor beta chain was sequenced during a study of blood T cell repertoires in COVID-19. Study in general: The United States, Italy and Spain supplied acute and convalescent COVID-19 samples. The analysed material was cDNA or gDNA that came from T cells, B-cell-depleted T cells, or PBMCs.

Source study methods: Amplified reference gene primers provided the basis for estimating nucleated cell counts. Repertoires were generated with immunoSEQ multiplex PCR, while TCRdb's copy carries only in-frame clones and drops some. V and J calls and clone size are as listed in that table; D and trimming were resolved from the DNA. The sample includes fewer than 300,000 clones, about 86% seen only once; the top ten take over 2.5%. The germline gives CDR1 LNHDA, CDR2 SQIVND (reference sequence). V lost 6 bases to trimming and J lost 1 base, with 10 bases between them. There are 13 residues in the CDR3.

The V call is TRBV19, the J call TRBJ2-7, with D perhaps TRBD2 (5 bases). This TCR came from a woman aged 60-75 years with active or convalescent COVID-19. Sequenced material: peripheral blood. The CDR3 DNA reads TGTGCCAGTAGCCTTTCGGGATCCTACGAGCAGTACTTC. Translated: CASSLSGSYEQYF.